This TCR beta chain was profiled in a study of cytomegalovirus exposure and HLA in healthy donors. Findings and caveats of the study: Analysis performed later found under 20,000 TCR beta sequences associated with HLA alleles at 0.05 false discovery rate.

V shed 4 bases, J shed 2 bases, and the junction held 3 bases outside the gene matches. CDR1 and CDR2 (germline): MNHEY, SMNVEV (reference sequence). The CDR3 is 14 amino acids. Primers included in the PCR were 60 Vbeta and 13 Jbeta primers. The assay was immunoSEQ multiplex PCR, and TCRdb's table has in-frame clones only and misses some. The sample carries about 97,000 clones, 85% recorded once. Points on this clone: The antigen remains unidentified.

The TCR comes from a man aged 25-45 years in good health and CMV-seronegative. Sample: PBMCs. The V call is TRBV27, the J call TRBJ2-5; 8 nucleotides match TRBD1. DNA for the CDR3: TGTGCCAGCAGTTCTGGACAGGGACAAGAGACCCAGTACTTC. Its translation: CASSSGQGQETQYF.